These T cell receptor beta chains were read from a single sample in a study of shared clonotypes between healthy human individuals. The data were produced by immunoSEQ multiplex PCR, yet TCRdb's version contains in-frame clones alone and is incomplete. The repertoire holds about half a million clones, with about 84% as singletons. The sample comprised PBMCs. The receptor source for this set is a middle-aged woman in good health. Some clones in this sample may be carry-over from other donors' samples. Both conserved end residues are part of each CDR3. Fields, in order: clone size, V gene, D gene, J gene, CDR3 protein, CDR3 DNA. The D gene is left open where the match is weak. Not all rows give a size; the values are once, few, many and, for expanded clones, a class.

clone size: .; V gene: TRBV27; D gene: .; J gene: TRBJ2-1; CDR3 protein: CASSLSQAATEQFF; CDR3 DNA: TGTGCCAGCAGTTTGTCTCAGGCGGCTACTGAGCAGTTCTTC
clone size: .; V gene: TRBV5-4; D gene: TRBD1; J gene: TRBJ2-7; CDR3 protein: CASSLGGTGYEQYF; CDR3 DNA: TGTGCCAGCAGCTTGGGTGGGACAGGGTACGAGCAGTACTTC
clone size: few; V gene: TRBV28; D gene: .; J gene: TRBJ2-5; CDR3 protein: CASSYESDIQETQYF; CDR3 DNA: TGTGCCAGCAGTTATGAATCGGACATCCAAGAGACCCAGTACTTC
clone size: .; V gene: TRBV5-1; D gene: TRBD1; J gene: TRBJ2-2; CDR3 protein: CASSLSGTVATGELFF; CDR3 DNA: TGCGCCAGCAGCCTCTCCGGGACAGTGGCCACCGGGGAGCTGTTTTTT
clone size: many; V gene: TRBV7-2; D gene: .; J gene: TRBJ1-1; CDR3 protein: CASSLLSETEAFF; CDR3 DNA: TGTGCCAGCAGCTTACTTTCGGAGACTGAAGCTTTCTTT
clone size: .; V gene: TRBV5-1; D gene: .; J gene: TRBJ2-1; CDR3 protein: CASSLTSLYNEQFF; CDR3 DNA: TGCGCCAGCAGCTTGACTAGCCTATACAATGAGCAGTTCTTC
clone size: many; V gene: TRBV7-8; D gene: .; J gene: TRBJ1-2; CDR3 protein: CASSPTGTDYGYTF; CDR3 DNA: TGTGCCAGCAGTCCCACCGGGACGGACTATGGCTACACCTTC
clone size: .; V gene: TRBV11-2; D gene: TRBD1; J gene: TRBJ1-2; CDR3 protein: CASSLDLGTVKYGYTF; CDR3 DNA: TGTGCCAGCAGCTTAGATCTAGGGACAGTCAAGTATGGCTACACCTTC
clone size: few; V gene: TRBV4-3; D gene: .; J gene: TRBJ1-2; CDR3 protein: CASIYGYPSYNYGYTF; CDR3 DNA: TGCGCCAGCATATATGGCTATCCCTCCTATAACTATGGCTACACCTTC
clone size: .; V gene: TRBV7-9; D gene: TRBD2; J gene: TRBJ2-2; CDR3 protein: CASRGGLAGDTGELFF; CDR3 DNA: TGTGCCAGCAGGGGGGGCCTAGCGGGAGATACCGGGGAGCTGTTTTTT
clone size: once; V gene: TRBV19; D gene: .; J gene: TRBJ2-3; CDR3 protein: CASSMDDYTQYF; CDR3 DNA: TGTGCCAGTAGTATGGACGACTATACGCAGTATTTT
clone size: once; V gene: TRBV10-3; D gene: .; J gene: TRBJ2-1; CDR3 protein: CASLSGGTYNEQFF; CDR3 DNA: TGTGCCTCCCTCAGCGGAGGAACCTACAATGAGCAGTTCTTC
clone size: .; V gene: TRBV29-1; D gene: .; J gene: TRBJ1-1; CDR3 protein: CSVESGTEAFF; CDR3 DNA: TGCAGCGTTGAAAGTGGGACTGAAGCTTTCTTT
clone size: .; V gene: TRBV28; D gene: TRBD2; J gene: TRBJ2-1; CDR3 protein: CAGGTRGRARIDEQFF; CDR3 DNA: TGTGCCGGAGGCACTCGCGGGAGGGCTAGGATAGATGAGCAGTTCTTC
clone size: .; V gene: TRBV29-1; D gene: .; J gene: TRBJ1-1; CDR3 protein: CSVGAGRDTEAFF; CDR3 DNA: TGCAGCGTTGGGGCAGGGAGGGACACTGAAGCTTTCTTT
clone size: .; V gene: TRBV6-4; D gene: TRBD2; J gene: TRBJ2-1; CDR3 protein: CASSDEAGGAYNEQFF; CDR3 DNA: TGTGCCAGCAGTGACGAAGCGGGAGGGGCCTACAATGAGCAGTTCTTC
clone size: .; V gene: TRBV7-2; D gene: .; J gene: TRBJ2-7; CDR3 protein: CASSLVTGPSYEQYF; CDR3 DNA: TGTGCCAGCAGCTTAGTTACAGGCCCTTCCTACGAGCAGTACTTC
clone size: .; V gene: TRBV5-1; D gene: .; J gene: TRBJ2-5; CDR3 protein: CASSLDPGSQETQYF; CDR3 DNA: TGCGCCAGCAGCTTGGACCCAGGGAGCCAAGAGACCCAGTACTTC
clone size: .; V gene: TRBV5-6; D gene: .; J gene: TRBJ1-4; CDR3 protein: CASSPEPNEKLFF; CDR3 DNA: TGTGCCAGCAGCCCGGAGCCTAATGAAAAACTGTTTTTT
clone size: .; V gene: TRBV10-3; D gene: TRBD2; J gene: TRBJ2-1; CDR3 protein: CAISEPLGAGGAYNEQFF; CDR3 DNA: TGTGCCATCAGTGAGCCCCTTGGGGCGGGAGGTGCCTACAATGAGCAGTTCTTC
clone size: .; V gene: TRBV19; D gene: .; J gene: TRBJ2-7; CDR3 protein: CARGEQYF; CDR3 DNA: TGTGCCAGAGGCGAGCAGTACTTC
clone size: .; V gene: TRBV5-6; D gene: .; J gene: TRBJ1-2; CDR3 protein: CASSRRGSYGYTF; CDR3 DNA: TGTGCCAGCAGCCGGAGGGGGTCCTATGGCTACACCTTC
clone size: .; V gene: TRBV2; D gene: TRBD1; J gene: TRBJ1-4; CDR3 protein: CASSEARGQGYEKLFF; CDR3 DNA: TGTGCCAGCAGTGAAGCCAGGGGGCAGGGGTATGAAAAACTGTTTTTT
clone size: .; V gene: TRBV28; D gene: .; J gene: TRBJ2-2; CDR3 protein: CASRKGRVPNTGELFF; CDR3 DNA: TGTGCCAGCCGAAAGGGACGGGTCCCGAACACCGGGGAGCTGTTTTTT
clone size: .; V gene: TRBV7-7; D gene: .; J gene: TRBJ2-7; CDR3 protein: CASSLVGAGRPYEQYF; CDR3 DNA: TGTGCTAGCAGCTTAGTTGGGGCAGGGCGCCCCTACGAGCAGTACTTC
clone size: .; V gene: TRBV15; D gene: TRBD1; J gene: TRBJ2-1; CDR3 protein: CATSRGGTGIYNEQFF; CDR3 DNA: TGTGCCACCAGCAGAGGGGGGACAGGGATTTACAATGAGCAGTTCTTC
clone size: many; V gene: TRBV28; D gene: TRBD2; J gene: TRBJ2-1; CDR3 protein: CASSFREAYNEQFF; CDR3 DNA: TGTGCCAGCAGTTTCCGGGAGGCCTACAATGAGCAGTTCTTC
clone size: .; V gene: TRBV6-6; D gene: TRBD1; J gene: TRBJ2-5; CDR3 protein: CASSAGTAVETQYF; CDR3 DNA: TGTGCCAGCAGTGCCGGGACAGCCGTAGAGACCCAGTACTTC
clone size: .; V gene: TRBV7-2; D gene: .; J gene: TRBJ1-3; CDR3 protein: CASSLASGNTIYF; CDR3 DNA: TGTGCCAGCAGCTTAGCGTCGGGAAACACCATATATTTT
clone size: few; V gene: TRBV2; D gene: .; J gene: TRBJ2-7; CDR3 protein: CASSDIVGQVFEQYF; CDR3 DNA: TGTGCCAGCAGTGATATAGTCGGGCAGGTTTTCGAGCAGTACTTC
clone size: .; V gene: TRBV5-1; D gene: TRBD2; J gene: TRBJ2-7; CDR3 protein: CASSLAGSPLEQYF; CDR3 DNA: TGCGCCAGCAGCTTAGCGGGATCCCCCCTCGAGCAGTACTTC
clone size: .; V gene: TRBV9; D gene: .; J gene: TRBJ1-2; CDR3 protein: CASSVAQESYTF; CDR3 DNA: TGTGCCAGCAGCGTAGCTCAGGAAAGCTACACCTTC
clone size: .; V gene: TRBV30; D gene: TRBD2; J gene: TRBJ2-7; CDR3 protein: CAWMASGYGEQYF; CDR3 DNA: TGTGCCTGGATGGCTAGCGGGTACGGAGAGCAGTACTTC
clone size: .; V gene: TRBV27; D gene: .; J gene: TRBJ2-7; CDR3 protein: CASSGPTGPGQYF; CDR3 DNA: TGTGCCAGCAGTGGACCCACGGGGCCCGGGCAGTACTTC
clone size: .; V gene: TRBV11-1; D gene: .; J gene: TRBJ2-2; CDR3 protein: CASSAETGSNTGELFF; CDR3 DNA: TGTGCCAGCAGCGCGGAGACTGGCTCTAACACCGGGGAGCTGTTTTTT
clone size: .; V gene: TRBV18; D gene: .; J gene: TRBJ2-2; CDR3 protein: CASSPSTNTGELFF; CDR3 DNA: TGTGCCAGCTCACCCTCCACGAACACCGGGGAGCTGTTTTTT
clone size: .; V gene: TRBV2; D gene: TRBD1; J gene: TRBJ2-1; CDR3 protein: CASSEGTGPYNEQFF; CDR3 DNA: TGTGCCAGCAGTGAAGGGACAGGGCCGTACAATGAGCAGTTCTTC
clone size: few; V gene: TRBV15; D gene: .; J gene: TRBJ2-7; CDR3 protein: CATSRYKDSSYEQYF; CDR3 DNA: TGTGCCACCAGCCGCTACAAGGACAGTTCCTACGAGCAGTACTTC
clone size: .; V gene: TRBV30; D gene: .; J gene: TRBJ1-2; CDR3 protein: CAWSEGDYGYTF; CDR3 DNA: TGTGCCTGGAGTGAGGGCGACTATGGCTACACCTTC
clone size: few; V gene: TRBV9; D gene: .; J gene: TRBJ2-1; CDR3 protein: CASSVASALMDNEQFF; CDR3 DNA: TGTGCCAGCAGCGTAGCGAGTGCCCTGATGGACAATGAGCAGTTCTTC
clone size: .; V gene: TRBV11-2; D gene: .; J gene: TRBJ2-1; CDR3 protein: CASSSDTGWNNEQFF; CDR3 DNA: TGTGCCAGCAGCTCAGACACTGGATGGAACAATGAGCAGTTCTTC
clone size: .; V gene: TRBV30; D gene: .; J gene: TRBJ2-7; CDR3 protein: CAWSFDREYEQYF; CDR3 DNA: TGTGCCTGGAGTTTCGACAGAGAATACGAGCAGTACTTC